This entry concerns a single TCR beta chain. This record belongs to a study of blood T cell repertoires in COVID-19. Overall study: COVID-19 samples, acute and convalescent, were from the United States, Italy and Spain. Sources were T cells, B-cell-depleted T cells, or PBMCs; the material itself was cDNA or gDNA.

Original processing methods: The authors estimated nucleated cell counts from reference gene primer amplification. The protocol was immunoSEQ multiplex PCR, while the TCRdb copy is restricted to in-frame clones and leaves out a portion. V and J calls and clone size come straight from that table; D and trimming were deduced from the DNA. This sample carries about 170,000 clones, around 81% of them seen once, and the ten largest clones take less than 3%. With 1 base clipped from V and 8 bases from J, the junction kept 8 bases outside the gene matches. Germline CDR1 SGHRS, CDR2 YFSETQ. The CDR3 consists of 15 residues.

The sequence derives from a human donor with acute or convalescent COVID-19. The donor label of this sample is uncertain. This rearrangement joins TRBV5-1 to TRBJ2-4, with TRBD2 matching over 8 bases. Sequenced input: peripheral blood. CDR3 region: CASSLSVIGRDIQYF. DNA of the CDR3: TGCGCCAGCAGCTTGAGTGTGATCGGGAGGGACATTCAGTACTTC.